The 3 T cell receptor beta chains presented below share a single source sample, sequenced in a study of cytomegalovirus exposure and HLA in healthy donors. It was with 60 Vbeta and 13 Jbeta primers that the PCR ran. Sequencing used immunoSEQ multiplex PCR; TCRdb keeps in-frame clones, though not all of them. The sample has 200,000 to 300,000 clones, 84% seen once. Sequencing was carried out using PBMCs. All receptors come from a woman aged 40 to 49 in good health and CMV-seropositive.

This clone was detected once. The chain links TRBV28 to TRBJ2-7; perhaps TRBD2 as D (5 bases). V shed 5 bases and J shed 1 base, with 9 bases lying between them. CDR1 MDHEN and CDR2 SYDVKM come from the germline V gene. This CDR3 has 13 residues. The CDR3 DNA reads TGTGCCAGCAGTCGGACTTCTTCCTACGAGCAGTACTTC. Its translation: CASSRTSSYEQYF.

The CDR3 nucleotides read TGTGCCAGCAGCCTCTACTCCGGGACAGGGGGCCTCAATGAGCAGTTCTTC. Its protein product is CASSLYSGTGGLNEQFF. This chain uses TRBV7-9 with TRBJ2-1; 12 bases match TRBD1. Losses at the gene ends were 5 bases for V and 6 bases for J; bases not matched to a gene: 11. The CDR3 is 17 residues long. CDR1 and CDR2 (germline): SEHNR, FQNEAQ (reference sequence).

V is TRBV29-1 and J is TRBJ2-1, with 7 bases that match TRBD1. The CDR3 runs 14 residues. Trimming removed 3 bases from V and 9 bases from J; junction bases left unmatched: 11. CDR1 and CDR2 from the germline V gene are SQVTM and ANQGSEA. CDR3 sequence reads: CSVDVGQMSGEQFF. The CDR3 coding sequence is TGCAGCGTTGATGTGGGACAGATGAGTGGTGAGCAGTTCTTC.